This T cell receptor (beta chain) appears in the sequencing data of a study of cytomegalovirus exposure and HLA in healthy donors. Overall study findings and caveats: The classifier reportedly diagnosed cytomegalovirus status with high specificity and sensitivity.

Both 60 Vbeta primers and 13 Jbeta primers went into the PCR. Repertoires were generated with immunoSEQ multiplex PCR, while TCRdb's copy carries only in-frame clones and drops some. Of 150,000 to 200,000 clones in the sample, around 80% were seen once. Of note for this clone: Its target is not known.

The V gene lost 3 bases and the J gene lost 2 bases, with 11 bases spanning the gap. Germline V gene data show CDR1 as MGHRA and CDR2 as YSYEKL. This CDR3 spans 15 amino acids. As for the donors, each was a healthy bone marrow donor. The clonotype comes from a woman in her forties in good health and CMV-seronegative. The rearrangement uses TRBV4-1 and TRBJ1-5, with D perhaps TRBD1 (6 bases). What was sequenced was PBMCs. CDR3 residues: CASSHLEGGNQPQHF. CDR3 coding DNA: TGCGCCAGCAGCCATCTAGAGGGGGGCAATCAGCCCCAGCATTTT.